The 5 T cell receptor beta chains reported below all come from one sample, sequenced in a study of blood T cell repertoires in COVID-19 (TCRdb year 2020). Library creation used the immunoSEQ multiplex PCR assay. TCRdb obtained this table from immuneACCESS and retained in-frame rearrangements with V and J assigned. These tables miss some clones; where compared with another copy, unresolved V genes account for less than half of the shortfall, and the remainder is unexplained. The sample table contains more than 100,000 clones; only one count was recorded for roughly nine tenths of them. The top ten constitute about 6.3% of the sample. Sequencing was done on a sample of peripheral blood. The source of these receptors is a human donor in a cohort sampled during active COVID-19.

The V call is TRBV12-5, the J call TRBJ2-2; TRBD1 might be the D (5 bases). The CDR3 sequence is 17 residues long. V was cut by 0 bases and J by 3 bases, with 14 bases left in between. CDR1 and CDR2 (germline): LGHNT, FRNRAP. The CDR3 is CASGLVVAGMDTGELFF. As DNA, the CDR3 is TGTGCTAGTGGTTTGGTAGTGGCAGGGATGGACACCGGGGAGCTGTTTTTT.

The chain joins TRBV15 to TRBJ2-3; 8 bases align to TRBD2. Germline V gene data show CDR1 as LNHNV and CDR2 as YYDKDF (reference sequence). The CDR3 consists of 16 residues. With V trimmed by 2 bases and J by 2 bases, 6 bases remained unmatched. CDR3 residues: CATSRSSGRNTDTQYF. The CDR3 DNA reads TGTGCCACCAGCAGATCTAGCGGGCGAAACACAGATACGCAGTATTTT.

V and J are TRBV5-4 and TRBJ2-3, with 9 bases lining up with TRBD1. CDR3 length: 15 amino acids. The ends lost 1 base at V and 1 base at J; junction bases unmatched: 1. Per germline, CDR1 SGHNT and CDR2 YYREEE (reference sequence). This CDR3 is CASSLWDRGTDTQYF. CDR3 bases: TGTGCCAGCAGCTTGTGGGACAGGGGCACAGATACGCAGTATTTT. The whole variable domain, remainder taken from reference TRBV5-4 and TRBJ2-3, is ETGVTQSPTHLIKTRGQQVTLRCSSQSGHNTVSWYQQALGQGPQFIFQYYREEENGRGNFPPRFSGLQFPNYSSELNVNALELDDSALYLCASSLWDRGTDTQYFGPGTRLTVL.

This clone was picked up one time. The V call is TRBV6-1, the J call TRBJ2-1, with D perhaps TRBD1 (7 bases). Germline CDR1 MNHNS, CDR2 SASEGT. Trimming pared 2 bases from V and 2 bases from J, leaving 13 bases between. The CDR3 contains 16 residues. CDR3 DNA: TGTGCCAGCAGTGAACTGGAGGGGGCCCCCTACAATGAGCAGTTCTTC. This gives the protein CASSELEGAPYNEQFF.

The chain recombines TRBV18 with TRBJ2-3; the D gene is possibly TRBD2 (6 bases). Germline CDR1 is KGHSH and CDR2 is LQKENI. This CDR3 region has 16 residues. Between the trimmed V and J ends, which lost 1 base and 6 bases, there was a span of 17 bases. CDR3 amino acids: CASSPLADREADTQYF. CDR3 in DNA: TGTGCCAGCTCACCACTTGCTGATAGGGAGGCGGATACGCAGTATTTT.